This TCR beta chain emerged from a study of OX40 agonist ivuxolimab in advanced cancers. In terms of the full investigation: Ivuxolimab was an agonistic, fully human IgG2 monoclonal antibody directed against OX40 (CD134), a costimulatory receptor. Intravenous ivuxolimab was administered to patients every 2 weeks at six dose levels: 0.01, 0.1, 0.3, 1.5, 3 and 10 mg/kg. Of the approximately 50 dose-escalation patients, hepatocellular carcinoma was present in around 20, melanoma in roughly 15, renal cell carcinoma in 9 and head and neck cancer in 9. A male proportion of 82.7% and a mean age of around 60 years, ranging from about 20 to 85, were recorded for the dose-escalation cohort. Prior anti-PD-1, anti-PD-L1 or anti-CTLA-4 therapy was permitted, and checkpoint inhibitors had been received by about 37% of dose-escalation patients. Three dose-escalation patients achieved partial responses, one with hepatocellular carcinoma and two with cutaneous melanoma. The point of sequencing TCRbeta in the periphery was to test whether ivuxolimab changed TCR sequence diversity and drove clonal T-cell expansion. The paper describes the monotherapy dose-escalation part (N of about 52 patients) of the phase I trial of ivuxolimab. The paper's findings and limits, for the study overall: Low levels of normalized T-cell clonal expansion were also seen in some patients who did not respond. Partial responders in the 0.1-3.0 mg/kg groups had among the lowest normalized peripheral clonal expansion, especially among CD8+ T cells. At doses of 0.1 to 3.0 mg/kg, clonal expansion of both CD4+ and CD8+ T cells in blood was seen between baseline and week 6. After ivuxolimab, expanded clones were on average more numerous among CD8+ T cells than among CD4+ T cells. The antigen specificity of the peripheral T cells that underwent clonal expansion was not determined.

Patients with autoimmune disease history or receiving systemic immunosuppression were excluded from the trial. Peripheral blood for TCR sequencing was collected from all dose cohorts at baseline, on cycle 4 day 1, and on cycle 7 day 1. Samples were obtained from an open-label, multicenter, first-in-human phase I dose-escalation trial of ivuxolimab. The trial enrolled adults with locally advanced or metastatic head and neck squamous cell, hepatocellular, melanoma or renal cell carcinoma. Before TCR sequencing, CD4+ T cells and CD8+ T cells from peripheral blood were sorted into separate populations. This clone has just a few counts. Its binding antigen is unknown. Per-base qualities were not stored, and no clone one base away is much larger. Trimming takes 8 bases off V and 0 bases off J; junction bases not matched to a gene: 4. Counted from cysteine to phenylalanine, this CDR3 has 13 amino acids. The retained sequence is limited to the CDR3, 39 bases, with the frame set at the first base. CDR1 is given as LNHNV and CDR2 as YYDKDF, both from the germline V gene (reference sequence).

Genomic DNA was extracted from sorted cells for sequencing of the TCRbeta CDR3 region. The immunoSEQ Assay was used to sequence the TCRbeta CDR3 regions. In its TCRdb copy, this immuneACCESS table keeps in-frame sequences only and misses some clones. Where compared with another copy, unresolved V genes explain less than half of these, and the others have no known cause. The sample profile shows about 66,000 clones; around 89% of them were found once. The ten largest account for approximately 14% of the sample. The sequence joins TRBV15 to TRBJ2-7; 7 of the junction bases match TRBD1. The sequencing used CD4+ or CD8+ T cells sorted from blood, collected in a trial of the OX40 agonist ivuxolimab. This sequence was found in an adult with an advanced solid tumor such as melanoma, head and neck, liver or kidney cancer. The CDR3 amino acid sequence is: CATRTGLSYEQYF. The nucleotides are TGTGCCACCCGGACAGGCCTCTCCTACGAGCAGTACTTC. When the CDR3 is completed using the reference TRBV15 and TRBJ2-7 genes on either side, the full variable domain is DAMVIQNPRYQVTQFGKPVTLSCSQTLNHNVMYWYQQKSSQAPKLLFHYYDKDFNNEADTPDNFQSRRPNTSFCFLDIRSPGLGDTAMYLCATRTGLSYEQYFGPGTRLTVT.